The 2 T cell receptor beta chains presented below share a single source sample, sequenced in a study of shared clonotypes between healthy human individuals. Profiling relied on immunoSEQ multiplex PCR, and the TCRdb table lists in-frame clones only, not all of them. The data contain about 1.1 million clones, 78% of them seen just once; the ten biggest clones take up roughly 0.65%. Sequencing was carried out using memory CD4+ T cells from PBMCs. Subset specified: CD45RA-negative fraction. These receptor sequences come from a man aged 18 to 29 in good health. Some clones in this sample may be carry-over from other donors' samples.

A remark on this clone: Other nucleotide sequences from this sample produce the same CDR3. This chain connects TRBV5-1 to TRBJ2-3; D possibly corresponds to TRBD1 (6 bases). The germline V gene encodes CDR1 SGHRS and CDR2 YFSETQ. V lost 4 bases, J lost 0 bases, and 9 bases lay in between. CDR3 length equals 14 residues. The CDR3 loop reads CASSQGQSTDTQYF. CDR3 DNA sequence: TGCGCCAGCAGCCAAGGACAGAGCACAGATACGCAGTATTTT.

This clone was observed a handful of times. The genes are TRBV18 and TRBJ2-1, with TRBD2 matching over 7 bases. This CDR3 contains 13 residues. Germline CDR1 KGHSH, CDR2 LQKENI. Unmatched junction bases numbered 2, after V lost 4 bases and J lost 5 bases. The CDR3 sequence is CASSQTSDNEQFF. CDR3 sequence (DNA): TGTGCCAGCTCACAAACTAGCGACAATGAGCAGTTCTTC.